Listed below are T cell receptor beta chains from one sample, sequenced in a study of lymphopenia after photon versus proton radiotherapy. TCRdb keeps only in-frame clones here, not all; method: immunoSEQ multiplex PCR. The sample lists 68,000 or so clones; approximately 90% were seen once. The sequencing here drew on peripheral blood, taken from a patient treated with photon-based radiotherapy. These receptors came from a woman aged 65 to 85 with pancreatic cancer. Both conserved end residues are part of each CDR3. A D gene is named only where the DNA matches it firmly. Clone size, where shown, is once, few, many, or a class for clones that have expanded.

D gene,J gene,V gene,clone size,CDR3 DNA,CDR3 protein
NA,TRBJ1-4,TRBV5-5,NA,TGTGCCAGCAGCCTGAACCCCAGGGGAGGTAATGAAAAACTGTTTTTT,CASSLNPRGGNEKLFF
NA,TRBJ1-2,TRBV25-1,NA,TGTGCCAGCAGTGGGGGATTAGCTAACTATGGCTACACCTTC,CASSGGLANYGYTF
NA,TRBJ2-3,TRBV19,NA,TGTGCCAGTAGTATCCCCGGCACAGATACGCAGTATTTT,CASSIPGTDTQYF
NA,TRBJ1-1,TRBV10-3,NA,TGTGCCATCAGTCCCCTGGGCGACCAGGGCACTGAAGCTTTCTTT,CAISPLGDQGTEAFF
NA,TRBJ1-1,TRBV7-3,NA,TGTGCCAGCAGCTTAGGGGCAGGGACTGAAGCTTTCTTT,CASSLGAGTEAFF
NA,TRBJ1-3,TRBV21-1,once,TGTGCCAGCAGACAACGGCTCTCTGGAAACACCATATATTTT,CASRQRLSGNTIYF
NA,TRBJ2-1,TRBV5-6,once,TGTGCCAGCAGCTTCAGGGCCCCTTCCTACAATGAGCAGTTCTTC,CASSFRAPSYNEQFF
NA,TRBJ1-1,TRBV19,NA,TGTGCCAGTAGTGACCAGGGGTCGGTCACTGAAGCTTTCTTT,CASSDQGSVTEAFF
NA,TRBJ2-7,TRBV7-7,NA,TGTGCTAGCAGCTTAAGTTGGGGGGCAGAGCAGTACTTC,CASSLSWGAEQYF
NA,TRBJ2-3,TRBV6-5,NA,TGTGCGGCGGGACGGGGGCGAACAGATACGCAGTATTTT,CAAGRGRTDTQYF
NA,TRBJ1-3,TRBV2,NA,TGTGCCAGCAGTGAACGGGGACGGAGCTCTGGAAACACCATATATTTT,CASSERGRSSGNTIYF
TRBD1,TRBJ2-7,TRBV20-1,NA,TGCAGTGCTGAAGACAGGGACGAGCAGTACTTC,CSAEDRDEQYF
NA,TRBJ2-7,TRBV10-3,NA,TGTGCCATCAGTGAAGGAAGCCAGCACTACGAGCAGTACTTC,CAISEGSQHYEQYF
TRBD1,TRBJ2-7,TRBV2,NA,TGTGCCAGCGGCCGGGACAGGGCCTCCTACGAGCAGTACTTC,CASGRDRASYEQYF
NA,TRBJ2-7,TRBV4-1,once,TGCGCCAGCAGCCGGACCCGGGACCGGATCTACGAGCAGTACTTC,CASSRTRDRIYEQYF
NA,TRBJ2-3,TRBV6-5,NA,TGTGCCAGCAGTTCCCTAGCGCTAGGAGATACGCAGTATTTT,CASSSLALGDTQYF
NA,TRBJ2-7,TRBV6-1,NA,TGTGCCAGCAGTGAATGGTCAATCGGGATTAGTGTGGGAGGCACCTACGAGCAGTACTTC,CASSEWSIGISVGGTYEQYF
TRBD2,TRBJ2-7,TRBV7-2,NA,TGTGCCAGCAGCTTAGCGGCTAGCGGGAGCTCCTACGAGCAGTACTTC,CASSLAASGSSYEQYF
NA,TRBJ2-6,TRBV9,NA,TGTGCCAGCAGCGTAGTTGGGGGCTTTGGGGCCAACGTCCTGACTTTC,CASSVVGGFGANVLTF
TRBD1,TRBJ2-2,TRBV5-6,NA,TGTGCCAGCGATGACAGGGATGCCGGGGAGCTGTTTTTT,CASDDRDAGELFF
TRBD2,TRBJ2-1,TRBV4-1,NA,TGCGCCAGCAGCCCTGGACTAGCACGTCGCTTCTACAATGAGCAGTTCTTC,CASSPGLARRFYNEQFF
TRBD1,TRBJ2-1,TRBV7-3,NA,TGTGCCAGCAGCTTAACCGGGACAGGAGGTTACAATGAGCAGTTCTTC,CASSLTGTGGYNEQFF
NA,TRBJ1-2,TRBV6-1,NA,TGTGCCAGCCACTTGGGAAGCTATGGCTACACCTTC,CASHLGSYGYTF
TRBD2,TRBJ2-1,TRBV4-2,NA,TGTGCCAGCAGGGCATCGGGACTAGAGTTTGAGCAGTTCTTC,CASRASGLEFEQFF
NA,TRBJ1-1,TRBV4-1,NA,TGCGCCAGCAGCCGGGGGTACGGAGATATAAACACTGAAGCTTTCTTT,CASSRGYGDINTEAFF
NA,TRBJ2-5,TRBV5-1,NA,TGCGCCAGCAGCTTTAAGAGGGGAGAGACCCAGTACTTC,CASSFKRGETQYF
TRBD1,TRBJ1-4,TRBV7-2,NA,TGTGCCAGCAGCTTAGTACAGGGGGCTTCTAATGAAAAACTGTTTTTT,CASSLVQGASNEKLFF
NA,TRBJ2-3,TRBV5-8,few,TGTGCCAGCAGCTTTGGGCAGACTAGCACAGATACGCAGTATTTT,CASSFGQTSTDTQYF
NA,TRBJ1-2,TRBV2,few,TGTGCCAGGAGGGGAGGAGGAGATAGGAGCTACACCTTC,CARRGGGDRSYTF
NA,TRBJ1-3,TRBV6-1,few,TGTGCCAGCAGGGAACAGGGATGGTCTGGAAACACCATATATTTT,CASREQGWSGNTIYF
TRBD2,TRBJ2-7,TRBV7-2,NA,TGTGCCAGCAGCTTAACTACTAGCGGGAGGGGAAACGAGCAGTACTTC,CASSLTTSGRGNEQYF
NA,TRBJ2-2,TRBV11-2,NA,TGTGCCAGCAGCTTACCCGGGGAGCTGTTTTTT,CASSLPGELFF
TRBD2,TRBJ2-3,TRBV7-6,NA,TGTGCCAGCAGCCCGACCCCCGGGACTAGCGGGAGGGCCATAGGGACAGATACGCAGTATTTT,CASSPTPGTSGRAIGTDTQYF
TRBD1,TRBJ2-7,TRBV6-5,once,TGTGCCAGCAGTTACACGACAGGGAACGAGCAGTACTTC,CASSYTTGNEQYF
NA,TRBJ2-4,TRBV25-1,NA,TGTGCCAGCCAACCTCACAGGGAAGCCAAAAACATTCAGTACTTC,CASQPHREAKNIQYF
NA,TRBJ2-6,TRBV6-4,NA,TGTGCCAGCAAGGACGGACAGTTAACCTCTGGGGCCAACGTCCTGACTTTC,CASKDGQLTSGANVLTF
TRBD2,TRBJ2-7,TRBV5-6,NA,TGTGCCAGCAGCCTAGCGGGAATAACCGAGCAGTACTTC,CASSLAGITEQYF
TRBD2,TRBJ2-5,TRBV11-3,NA,TGTGCCAGCAGCTTACGGGGGAGGGACGGGACCCAGTACTTC,CASSLRGRDGTQYF
NA,TRBJ2-5,TRBV2,NA,TGTGCCAGCGGCCTTTCGGGGCTCGAGACCCAGTACTTC,CASGLSGLETQYF
NA,TRBJ2-3,TRBV18,NA,TGTGCCAGCTACCGCAACGAATTGCAGTATTTT,CASYRNELQYF
NA,TRBJ1-2,TRBV5-4,NA,TGTGCCAGCAGCGGACTTCTTATTTCCCAGTGGTATGGCTACACCTTC,CASSGLLISQWYGYTF
NA,TRBJ1-4,TRBV2,NA,TGTGCCAGCTCCATTGTGGTCGGTACGACTTCAACTAATGAAAAACTGTTTTTT,CASSIVVGTTSTNEKLFF
TRBD2,TRBJ2-7,TRBV19,NA,TGTGCCCCCATCCCGGGTTGGGTGGCGGGAGGATACGAGCAGTACTTC,CAPIPGWVAGGYEQYF
NA,TRBJ2-2,TRBV11-2,once,TGTGCCAGCAGCCAAGTAGACTGGGCCCCTTGGGCCGGGGAGCTGTTTTTT,CASSQVDWAPWAGELFF